Shown below are 3 T cell receptor beta chains from a single sample sequenced in a study of T cells expressing NK-cell markers. TCRdb reprocessed the 5' RACE reads, with one entry per CDR3 protein and no DNA. Its clone listing holds around 8,000 distinct CDR3 sequences. Source material: blood T cells: a sorted CD56 or NKG2C T cell subset, CD4+ or CD8+ T cells, or bulk PBMC T cells (not recorded which). The receptors were gathered from a man aged 18-30 years in good health.

This clonotype is classed as medium-sized by frequency. The gene calls are TRBV6-2 or TRBV6-3 and TRBJ2-1; TCRdb names TRBD2, which stays unverified in the absence of DNA. Looked up from germline, CDR1 is MNHEY and CDR2 is SVGEGT. There are 19 residues in the CDR3. The CDR3 sequence: CASSLTRRSGTSEHNEQFF.

The chain combines TRBV5-1 with TRBJ2-3; TCRdb outputs TRBD2, but without DNA this stays unchecked. The CDR3 covers 19 residues. Germline assignment: CDR1 SGHRS and CDR2 YFSETQ. The CDR3 reads CASSHGLAGGFWSTDTQYF.

This clonotype is medium-sized by frequency. The chain has TRBV24-1 and TRBJ2-2; TCRdb's D call, TRBD1, is unchecked because there is no DNA. The CDR3 runs to 16 residues. CDR1 KGHDR and CDR2 SFDVKD come from the germline V gene. The CDR3 reads CATSDLVRGRTGELFF.